Below, 15 T cell receptor beta chains from the same sample are listed, as sequenced in a study of T cells in localized non-small cell lung cancer. Here immunoSEQ multiplex PCR was the method, and the copy in TCRdb shows in-frame clones only, minus some. The sample lists 4,000 to 6,000 clones, roughly half occurring once. Here the sequenced sample was lymph node tissue, taken before any cancer treatment. The receptor source for this set is a male donor older than 55 with stage I squamous cell lung carcinoma.

V gene TRBV28 combines with J gene TRBJ2-3; D is undetermined. Trimming removed 4 bases at V and 2 bases at J, with 13 bases between. The CDR3 runs to 15 residues. Germline V gene lookup returns CDR1 MDHEN and CDR2 SYDVKM. The CDR3 spells CASSSTGDLTDTQYF. CDR3 DNA sequence: TGTGCCAGCAGTTCCACGGGTGATCTCACAGATACGCAGTATTTT.

The genes are TRBV14 and TRBJ2-3; D is unresolved. Germline V CDR1 and CDR2: SGHDN, FVKESK. This CDR3 comprises 12 residues. V was pared by 4 bases and J by 5 bases, with 7 bases between. The DNA for the CDR3 is TGTGCCAGCAGCCCTCCGGGAGATACGCAGTATTTT. As protein: CASSPPGDTQYF. Based on the CDR3 plus reference TRBV14 and TRBJ2-3, the full variable domain is EAGVTQFPSHSVIEKGQTVTLRCDPISGHDNLYWYRRVMGKEIKFLLHFVKESKQDESGMPNNRFLAERTGGTYSTLKVQPAELEDSGVYFCASSPPGDTQYFGPGTRLTVL.

The chain combines TRBV12-5 with TRBJ2-5; D possibly uses TRBD1 or TRBD2 (5 bases each). V dropped 0 bases and J dropped 5 bases, with 13 bases sitting between them. CDR3 length equals 15 residues. The germline gives CDR1 LGHNT, CDR2 FRNRAP. Here the CDR3 DNA reads TGTGCTAGTGGTTTGGTAGTGGGGACGGGTGAGACCCAGTACTTC. This encodes CASGLVVGTGETQYF.

V and J are TRBV5-1 and TRBJ1-3; 10 bases align to TRBD1. There are 18 residues in the CDR3. Germline V gene lookup returns CDR1 SGHRS and CDR2 YFSETQ. The ends lost 1 base at V and 2 bases at J; junction bases unmatched: 9. In DNA, the CDR3 is TGCGCCAGCAGCTTGCAGGGGGGACAGGGGTTGACTGGAAACACCATATATTTT. Translating gives CASSLQGGQGLTGNTIYF. The whole variable domain, remainder taken from reference TRBV5-1 and TRBJ1-3, is KAGVTQTPRYLIKTRGQQVTLSCSPISGHRSVSWYQQTPGQGLQFLFEYFSETQRNKGNFPGRFSGRQFSNSRSEMNVSTLELGDSALYLCASSLQGGQGLTGNTIYFGEGSWLTVV.

CDR3 bases: TGTGCCAGTAGTGCCTGGACAGGGTCCGGGGAGCTGTTTTTT. Translated: CASSAWTGSGELFF. The chain has TRBV19 and TRBJ2-2, with 8 bases fitting TRBD1. V gave up 5 bases and J gave up 6 bases; unmatched junction bases: 5. This CDR3 has 14 amino acids. The V gene's germline CDR1 is LNHDA and CDR2 SQIVND (reference sequence).

Only one count was recorded for this clone. The genes are TRBV19 and TRBJ2-2; 9 bases fit TRBD2. Unmatched junction bases numbered 13, after V lost 5 bases and J lost 6 bases. Germline values: CDR1 LNHDA, CDR2 SQIVND (reference sequence). The CDR3 consists of 17 residues. The CDR3 DNA follows: TGTGCCAGTAGTCCTCTAGCGGGATTCCACGGGGCCGGGGAGCTGTTTTTT. This sequence encodes CASSPLAGFHGAGELFF.

The rearrangement joins TRBV28 to TRBJ1-1; no definite D call. V lost 2 bases and J 1 base, leaving 5 bases between the germline ends. This CDR3 is built from 13 residues. Germline assignment: CDR1 MDHEN and CDR2 SYDVKM. CDR3 loop: CASSLHENTEAFF. In nucleotides, the CDR3 is TGTGCCAGCAGTTTACACGAGAACACTGAAGCTTTCTTT.

This clone came up a few times. The CDR3 DNA follows: TGTGCCAGCAGCGTAGCGGGAGGGCCCACAGATACGCAGTATTTT. This translates into CASSVAGGPTDTQYF. This chain uses TRBV9 with TRBJ2-3; TRBD2 agrees at 8 bases. Germline CDR1 reads SGDLS; CDR2 reads YYNGEE. The junction had 2 bases not matched to a gene; V was cut back by 0 bases and J by 2 bases. This CDR3 contains 15 residues. The variable domain in full, with the rest retrieved from reference TRBV9 and TRBJ2-3, is DSGVTQTPKHLITATGQRVTLRCSPRSGDLSVYWYQQSLDQGLQFLIQYYNGEERAKGNILERFSAQQFPDLHSELNLSSLELGDSALYFCASSVAGGPTDTQYFGPGTRLTVL.

CDR3 coding DNA: TGTGCCAGCAGCAACACACAGGGGGCGAGGGAGACCCAGTACTTC. It codes for CASSNTQGARETQYF. This chain uses TRBV11-3 with TRBJ2-5; 9 bases agree with TRBD1. The CDR3 runs to 15 residues. V shed 5 bases, J shed 5 bases, and the junction held 9 bases outside the gene matches. Germline assignment: CDR1 SGHNT and CDR2 YENEEA.

A few counts support this clone. The gene calls are TRBV7-5 and TRBJ2-7; the table calls TRBD2, which could not be checked here. TRBV7-5 is recorded as a pseudogene. The CDR3 extends over 16 amino acids. The CDR3 reads CASSLRLAGGPYEQYF. The CDR3 coding sequence is TGTGCCAGCAGCTTGAGGCTAGCGGGAGGGCCCTACGAGCAGTACTTC.

This clone was counted a few times. The J gene is TRBJ2-2, the V gene TRBV11-3, with D perhaps TRBD1 (6 bases). Germline V gives CDR1 SGHNT, CDR2 YENEEA. CDR3 length equals 16 residues. V lost 2 bases to trimming and J lost 3 bases, with 13 bases between them. The CDR3 nucleotides read TGTGCCAGCAGCTTAATGCGTTCAGGGGACACCGGGGAGCTGTTTTTT. Its translation: CASSLMRSGDTGELFF.

The sample holds a few counts of this clone. This sequence joins TRBV16 and TRBJ1-3; D call uncertain. The V end lost 0 bases, the J end lost 4 bases, and 4 bases lay between the germline ends. The CDR3 sequence is 13 residues long. CDR1 is KGHSY and CDR2 is FQNENV in the germline V gene. CDR3 nucleotides: TGTGCCAGCAGCCAATCAGCGGGAAACACCATATATTTT. It codes for CASSQSAGNTIYF.

This sequence joins TRBV9 and TRBJ1-2; D gene unclear. From germline, CDR1 is SGDLS and CDR2 YYNGEE. The V end lost 5 bases, the J end lost 7 bases, and 12 bases lay between the germline ends. The CDR3 extends over 12 amino acids. The CDR3 protein is CASSEHEGGYTF. CDR3 sequence (DNA): TGTGCCAGCAGTGAACACGAGGGTGGCTACACCTTC.

Only a few counts were recorded for this clone. The gene calls are TRBV19 and TRBJ2-7; unclear D gene. Trimming stripped 8 bases from V and 2 bases from J, with 13 bases between. Germline CDR1 and CDR2: LNHDA and SQIVND (reference sequence). This CDR3 region has 13 residues. DNA of the CDR3: TGTGCCAGTGGACCCTCCGGCCCCTACGAGCAGTACTTC. It encodes CASGPSGPYEQYF. Variable domain in full (rest from reference TRBV19 and TRBJ2-7): DGGITQSPKYLFRKEGQNVTLSCEQNLNHDAMYWYRQDPGQGLRLIYYSQIVNDFQKGDIAEGYSVSREKKESFPLTVTSAQKNPTAFYLCASGPSGPYEQYFGPGTRLTVT.

This clone occurred a few times. The chain joins TRBV11-3 to TRBJ2-2; possible D gene TRBD2, 6 bases. The CDR3 loop spans 16 amino acids. Trimming shortened V by 1 base and J by 2 bases, and 11 bases separated the two germline ends. Germline lookup yields CDR1 SGHNT and CDR2 YENEEA. CDR3 residues: CASSLVGGGNTGELFF. The CDR3 DNA follows: TGTGCCAGCAGCTTAGTTGGGGGAGGAAACACCGGGGAGCTGTTTTTT.